This T cell receptor (beta chain) was identified during a study of blood T cell repertoires in COVID-19. Whole-study context: Both acute and convalescent COVID-19 samples were obtained from the United States, Italy and Spain. From T cells, B-cell-depleted T cells, or PBMCs came the material, which was cDNA or gDNA.

Original data processing: Quantification of nucleated cells was approximated via reference gene primer amplification. The protocol was immunoSEQ multiplex PCR, while the TCRdb copy is restricted to in-frame clones and leaves out a portion. The V and J calls and the clone size are those of that table, but D and trimming were determined from the DNA. In the table there are about 74,000 clones, more than 75% of which are singletons. Trimming took 5 bases from V and 4 from J, leaving 14 bases between them. Germline assignment: CDR1 SEHNR and CDR2 FQNEAQ (reference sequence). The CDR3 is made up of 15 amino acids.

The sample taken for sequencing was peripheral blood. V gene TRBV7-9 combines with J gene TRBJ2-2; perhaps TRBD1 as D (6 bases). This clonotype was obtained from a human donor in a cohort sampled during active COVID-19. The CDR3 region is CASSRKQGPTGELFF. The CDR3 bases are TGTGCCAGCAGCCGTAAGCAGGGGCCCACCGGGGAGCTGTTTTTT. The full variable domain, in which reference TRBV7-9 and TRBJ2-2 provide the parts outside the CDR3, is DTGVSQNPRHKITKRGQNVTFRCDPISEHNRLYWYRQTLGQGPEFLTYFQNEAQLEKSRLLSDRFSAERPKGSFSTLEIQRTEQGDSAMYLCASSRKQGPTGELFFGEGSRLTVL.